This T cell receptor beta chain was found in a study of T cells after yellow fever vaccination. Study-level points and caveats: The CD4 and CD8 compartments had a small share of their clonotypes in common. Abundant clonotypes from the bulk population could contaminate FACS-sorted repertoires.

Template switching by 5'RACE produced TCR cDNA, adding a universal primer site and UMIs. One entry per CDR3 protein results from TCRdb running MiXCR on the 5' RACE reads. The repertoire holds a few hundred thousand distinct CDR3 sequences, with 15% to 20% as singletons. CDR1 and CDR2 from the germline V gene are SGHDT and YYEEEE. V lost 4 bases to trimming and J lost 3 bases, with 12 bases between them. The CDR3 consists of 14 residues. This clonotype occurred once. Its target is unknown. The material was PBMCs, obtained 15 days after the yellow fever booster vaccination. The source of this sequence is a man aged 30 to 39 who received the YFV17D yellow fever vaccine. The chain joins TRBV5-6 to TRBJ2-3; a possible D gene is TRBD2 (5 bases). The CDR3 sequence is CASSPPKRTDTQYF. Here the CDR3 DNA reads TGTGCCAGCAGCCCACCCAAGCGGACAGATACGCAGTATTTT.